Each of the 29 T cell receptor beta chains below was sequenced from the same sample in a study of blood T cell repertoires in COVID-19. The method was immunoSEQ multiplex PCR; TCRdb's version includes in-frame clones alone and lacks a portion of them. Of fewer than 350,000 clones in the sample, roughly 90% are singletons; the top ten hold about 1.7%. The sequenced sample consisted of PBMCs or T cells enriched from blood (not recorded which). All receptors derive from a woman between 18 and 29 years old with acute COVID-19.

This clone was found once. The CDR3 sequence: CASSGISGNTIYF. CDR3 DNA sequence: TGCGCCAGCTCGGGGATCTCTGGAAACACCATATATTTT. The rearrangement uses TRBV10-2 and TRBJ1-3; no clear D. Germline V gene data show CDR1 as WSHSY and CDR2 as SAAADI. The CDR3 has 13 residues. The V and J ends lost 8 bases and 0 bases respectively, with 8 bases between them.

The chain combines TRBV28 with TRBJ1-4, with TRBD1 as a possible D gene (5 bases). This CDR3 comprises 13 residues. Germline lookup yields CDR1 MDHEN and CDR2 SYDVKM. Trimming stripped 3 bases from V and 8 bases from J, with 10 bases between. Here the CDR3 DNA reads TGTGCCAGCAGTTTCCAGGGTTCGGAAAAACTGTTTTTT. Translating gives CASSFQGSEKLFF.

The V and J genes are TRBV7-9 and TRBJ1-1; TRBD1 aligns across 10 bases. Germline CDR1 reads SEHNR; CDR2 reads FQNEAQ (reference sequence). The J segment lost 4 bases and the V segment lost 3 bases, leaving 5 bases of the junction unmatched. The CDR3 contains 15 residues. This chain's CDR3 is CASSFLGTGVTEAFF. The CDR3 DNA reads TGTGCCAGCAGCTTTTTGGGGACAGGGGTCACTGAAGCTTTCTTT. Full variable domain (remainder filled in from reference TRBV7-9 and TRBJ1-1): DTGVSQNPRHKITKRGQNVTFRCDPISEHNRLYWYRQTLGQGPEFLTYFQNEAQLEKSRLLSDRFSAERPKGSFSTLEIQRTEQGDSAMYLCASSFLGTGVTEAFFGQGTRLTVV.

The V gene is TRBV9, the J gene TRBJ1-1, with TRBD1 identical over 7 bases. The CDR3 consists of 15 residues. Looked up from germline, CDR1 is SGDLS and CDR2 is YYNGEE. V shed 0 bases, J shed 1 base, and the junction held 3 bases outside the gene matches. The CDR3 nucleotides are TGTGCCAGCAGCGTAGCGGGGGACAGGAACACTGAAGCTTTCTTT. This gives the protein CASSVAGDRNTEAFF.

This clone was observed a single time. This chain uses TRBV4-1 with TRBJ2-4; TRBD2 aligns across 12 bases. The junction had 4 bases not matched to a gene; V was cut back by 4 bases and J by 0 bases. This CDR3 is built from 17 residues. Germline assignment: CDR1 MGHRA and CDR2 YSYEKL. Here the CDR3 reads CASSPSGLAGAKNIQYF. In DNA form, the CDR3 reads TGCGCCAGCAGCCCCTCGGGACTAGCGGGAGCCAAAAACATTCAGTACTTC.

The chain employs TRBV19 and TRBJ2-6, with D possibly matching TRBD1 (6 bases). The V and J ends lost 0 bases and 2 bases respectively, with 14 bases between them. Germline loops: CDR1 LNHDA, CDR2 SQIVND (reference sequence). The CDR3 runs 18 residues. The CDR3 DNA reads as TGTGCCAGTAGTATAGAAAAAAACAGGGCGCCTGGGGCCAACGTCCTGACTTTC. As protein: CASSIEKNRAPGANVLTF.

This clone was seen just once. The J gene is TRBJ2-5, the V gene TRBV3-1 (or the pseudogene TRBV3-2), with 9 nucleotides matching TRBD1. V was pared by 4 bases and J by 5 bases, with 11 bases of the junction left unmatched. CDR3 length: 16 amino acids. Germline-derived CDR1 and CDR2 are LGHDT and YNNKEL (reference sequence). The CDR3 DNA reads TGTGCCAGCAGCCCAAACGCCGGGACAGGGTTTGAGACCCAGTACTTC. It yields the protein CASSPNAGTGFETQYF.

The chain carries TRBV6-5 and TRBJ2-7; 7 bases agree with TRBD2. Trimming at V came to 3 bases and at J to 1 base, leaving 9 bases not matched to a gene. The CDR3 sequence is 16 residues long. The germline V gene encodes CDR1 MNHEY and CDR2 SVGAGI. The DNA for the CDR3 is TGTGCCAGCAGTTATAGCCCAGCGGGATTTTCCTACGAGCAGTACTTC. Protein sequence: CASSYSPAGFSYEQYF.

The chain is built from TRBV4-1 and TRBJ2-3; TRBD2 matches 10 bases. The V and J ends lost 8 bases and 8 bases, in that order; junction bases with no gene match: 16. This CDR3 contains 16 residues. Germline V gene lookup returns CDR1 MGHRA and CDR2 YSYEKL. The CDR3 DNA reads TGCGCCAGCCGTTCGGTAGCGGGAGGACGGGATCGTACGCAGTATTTT. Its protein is CASRSVAGGRDRTQYF.

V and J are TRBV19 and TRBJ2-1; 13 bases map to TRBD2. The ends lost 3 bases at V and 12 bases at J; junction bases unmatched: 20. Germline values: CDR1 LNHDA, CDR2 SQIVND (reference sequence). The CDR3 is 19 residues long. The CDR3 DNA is TGTGCCAGTAGTATTATCGGCCCGGGACTAGCGGGAAAAGCCGGAATGCAGTTCTTC. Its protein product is CASSIIGPGLAGKAGMQFF.

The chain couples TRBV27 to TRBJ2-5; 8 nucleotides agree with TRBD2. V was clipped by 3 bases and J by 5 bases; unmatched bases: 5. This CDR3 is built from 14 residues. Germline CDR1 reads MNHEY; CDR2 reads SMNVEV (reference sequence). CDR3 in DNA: TGTGCCAGCAGTTTCGGGAGGGCAGGGGAGACCCAGTACTTC. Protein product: CASSFGRAGETQYF.

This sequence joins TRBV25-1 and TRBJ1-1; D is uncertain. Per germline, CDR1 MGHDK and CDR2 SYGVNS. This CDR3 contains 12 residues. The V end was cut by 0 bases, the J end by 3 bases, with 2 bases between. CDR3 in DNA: TGTGCCAGCAGTGAATACGACACTGAAGCTTTCTTT. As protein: CASSEYDTEAFF.

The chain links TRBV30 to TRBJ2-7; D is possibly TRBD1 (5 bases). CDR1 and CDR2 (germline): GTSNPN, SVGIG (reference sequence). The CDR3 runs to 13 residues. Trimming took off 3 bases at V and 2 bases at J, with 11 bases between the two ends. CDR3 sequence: CAWSPTVPYEQYF. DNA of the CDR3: TGTGCCTGGAGCCCGACAGTCCCCTACGAGCAGTACTTC.

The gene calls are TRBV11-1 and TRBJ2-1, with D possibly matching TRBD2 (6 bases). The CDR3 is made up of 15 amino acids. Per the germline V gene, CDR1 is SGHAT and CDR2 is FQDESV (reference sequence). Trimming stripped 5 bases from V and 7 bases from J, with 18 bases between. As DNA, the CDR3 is TGTGCCAGCAGCCGTGGGGAGGACCGATTAAATGAGCAGTTCTTC. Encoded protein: CASSRGEDRLNEQFF. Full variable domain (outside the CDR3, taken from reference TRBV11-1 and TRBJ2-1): EAEVAQSPRYKITEKSQAVAFWCDPISGHATLYWYRQILGQGPELLVQFQDESVVDDSQLPKDRFSAERLKGVDSTLKIQPAELGDSAMYLCASSRGEDRLNEQFFGPGTRLTVL.

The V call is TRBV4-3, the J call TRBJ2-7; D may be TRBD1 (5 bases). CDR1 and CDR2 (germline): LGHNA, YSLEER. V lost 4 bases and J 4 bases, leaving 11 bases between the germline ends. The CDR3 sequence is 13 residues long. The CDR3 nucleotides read TGCGCCAGCAGCCCAAGGAAGGGGTACGAGCAGTACTTC. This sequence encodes CASSPRKGYEQYF.

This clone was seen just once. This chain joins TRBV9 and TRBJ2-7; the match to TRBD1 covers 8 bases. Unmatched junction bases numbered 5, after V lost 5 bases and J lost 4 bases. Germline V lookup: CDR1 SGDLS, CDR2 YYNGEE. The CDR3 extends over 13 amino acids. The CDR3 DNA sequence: TGTGCCAGCAGTGGAGGACAGGGTTACGAGCAGTACTTC. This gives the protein CASSGGQGYEQYF.

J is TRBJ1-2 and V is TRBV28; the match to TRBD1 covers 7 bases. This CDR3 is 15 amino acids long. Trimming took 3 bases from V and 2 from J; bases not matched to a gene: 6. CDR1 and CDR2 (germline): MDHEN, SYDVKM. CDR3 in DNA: TGTGCCAGCAGTTTTTTAACAGGGGTAAACTATGGCTACACCTTC. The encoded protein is CASSFLTGVNYGYTF.

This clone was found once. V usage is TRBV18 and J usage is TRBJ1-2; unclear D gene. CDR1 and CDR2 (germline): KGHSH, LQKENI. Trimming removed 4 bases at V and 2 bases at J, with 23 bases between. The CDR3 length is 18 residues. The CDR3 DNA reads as TGTGCCAGCTCACGATTACCGGCAGAAGCATCGGAGAACTATGGCTACACCTTC. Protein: CASSRLPAEASENYGYTF.

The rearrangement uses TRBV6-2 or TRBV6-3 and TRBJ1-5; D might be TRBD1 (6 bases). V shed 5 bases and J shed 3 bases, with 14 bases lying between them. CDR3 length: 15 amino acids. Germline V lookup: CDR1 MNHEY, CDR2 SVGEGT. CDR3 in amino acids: CASSPDRWANQPQHF. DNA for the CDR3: TGTGCCAGCAGTCCAGACAGGTGGGCCAATCAGCCCCAGCATTTT.

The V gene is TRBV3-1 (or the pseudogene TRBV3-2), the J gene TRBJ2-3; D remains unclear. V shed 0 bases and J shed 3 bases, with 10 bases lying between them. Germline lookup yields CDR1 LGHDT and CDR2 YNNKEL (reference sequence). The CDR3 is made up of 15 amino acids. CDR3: CASSQELRGTDTQYF. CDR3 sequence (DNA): TGTGCCAGCAGCCAAGAGCTCCGCGGTACAGATACGCAGTATTTT.

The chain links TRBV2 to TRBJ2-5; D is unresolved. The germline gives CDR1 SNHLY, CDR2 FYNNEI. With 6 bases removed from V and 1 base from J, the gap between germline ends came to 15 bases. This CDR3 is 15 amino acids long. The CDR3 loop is CASRTRSQPQETQYF. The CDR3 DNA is TGTGCCAGCAGGACGCGGTCCCAGCCCCAAGAGACCCAGTACTTC. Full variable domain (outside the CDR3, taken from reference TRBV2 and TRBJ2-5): EPEVTQTPSHQVTQMGQEVILRCVPISNHLYFYWYRQILGQKVEFLVSFYNNEISEKSEIFDDQFSVERPDGSNFTLKIRSTKLEDSAMYFCASRTRSQPQETQYFGPGTRLLVL.

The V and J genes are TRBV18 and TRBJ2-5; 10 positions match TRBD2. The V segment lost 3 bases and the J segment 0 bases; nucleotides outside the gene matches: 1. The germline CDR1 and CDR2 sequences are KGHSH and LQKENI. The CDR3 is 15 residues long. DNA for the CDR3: TGTGCCAGCTCACCGGGACTAGCGAACCAAGAGACCCAGTACTTC. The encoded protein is CASSPGLANQETQYF.

Here the CDR3 DNA reads TGTGCCAGCAGCGTGGCACCGGGACTAGCGGGAGGTCCTAGCTCCTACGAGCAGTACTTC. Translated, it gives CASSVAPGLAGGPSSYEQYF. The V call is TRBV9, the J call TRBJ2-7, with 15 bases that match TRBD2. Germline CDR1 is SGDLS and CDR2 is YYNGEE. Trimming removed 2 bases from V and 0 bases from J; junction bases left unmatched: 12. The CDR3 is 20 amino acids.

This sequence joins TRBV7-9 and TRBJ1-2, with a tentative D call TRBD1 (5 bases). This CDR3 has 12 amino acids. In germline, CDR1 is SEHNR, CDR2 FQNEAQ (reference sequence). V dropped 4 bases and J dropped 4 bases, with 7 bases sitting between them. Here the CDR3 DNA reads TGTGCCAGCAGCTCCCAGGGCTATGGCTACACCTTC. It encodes CASSSQGYGYTF.

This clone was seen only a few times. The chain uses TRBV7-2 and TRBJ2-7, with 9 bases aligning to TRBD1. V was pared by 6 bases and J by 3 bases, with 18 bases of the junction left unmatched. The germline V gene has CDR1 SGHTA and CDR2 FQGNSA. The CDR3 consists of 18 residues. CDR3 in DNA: TGTGCCAGCAGTATTAATGTTGGGACAGGGCAGCGGGGCTACGAGCAGTACTTC. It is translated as CASSINVGTGQRGYEQYF.

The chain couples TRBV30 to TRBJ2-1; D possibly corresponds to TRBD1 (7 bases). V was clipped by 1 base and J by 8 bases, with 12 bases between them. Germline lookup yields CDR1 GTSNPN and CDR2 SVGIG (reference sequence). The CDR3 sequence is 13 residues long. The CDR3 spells CAWSGTGGDEQFF. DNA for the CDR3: TGTGCCTGGAGTGGGACAGGAGGGGATGAGCAGTTCTTC.

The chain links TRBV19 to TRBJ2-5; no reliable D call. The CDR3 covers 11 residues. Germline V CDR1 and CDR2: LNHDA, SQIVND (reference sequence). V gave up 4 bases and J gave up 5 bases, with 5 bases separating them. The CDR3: CASSTGETQYF. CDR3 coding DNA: TGTGCCAGTAGTACCGGGGAGACCCAGTACTTC.

The CDR3 sequence is CASSLWGGSGYGYTF. DNA of the CDR3: TGTGCCAGCAGCCTCTGGGGGGGTTCGGGCTATGGCTACACCTTC. The J gene is TRBJ1-2, the V gene TRBV7-9; the D gene is possibly TRBD1 (5 bases). Trimming removed 5 bases at V and 4 bases at J, with 17 bases between. This CDR3 comprises 15 residues. Germline V gives CDR1 SEHNR, CDR2 FQNEAQ (reference sequence).

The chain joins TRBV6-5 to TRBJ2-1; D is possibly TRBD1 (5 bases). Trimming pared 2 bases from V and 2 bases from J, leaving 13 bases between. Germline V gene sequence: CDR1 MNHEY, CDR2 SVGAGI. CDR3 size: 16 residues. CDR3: CASSYGSKGTYNEQFF. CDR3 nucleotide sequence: TGTGCCAGCAGTTACGGCTCCAAGGGGACCTACAATGAGCAGTTCTTC.